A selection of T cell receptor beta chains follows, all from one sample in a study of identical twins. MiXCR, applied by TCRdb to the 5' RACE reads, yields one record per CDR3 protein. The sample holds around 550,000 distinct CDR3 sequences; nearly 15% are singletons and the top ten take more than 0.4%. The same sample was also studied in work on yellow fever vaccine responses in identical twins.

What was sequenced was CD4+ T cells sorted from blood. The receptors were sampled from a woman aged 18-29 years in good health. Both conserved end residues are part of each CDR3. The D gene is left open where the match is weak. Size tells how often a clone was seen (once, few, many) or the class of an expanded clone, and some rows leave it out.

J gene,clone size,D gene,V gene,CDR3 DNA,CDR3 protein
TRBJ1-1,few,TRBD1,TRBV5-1,TGCGCCAGCAGCTCCGTTCGACAGGGGCGGAGGAACACTGAAGCTTTCTTT,CASSSVRQGRRNTEAFF
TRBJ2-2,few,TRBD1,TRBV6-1,TGTGCCAGCAGCCGACGAACCCGGGGCCGGCGACAGGGGGCCGGGGAGCTGTTTTTT,CASSRRTRGRRQGAGELFF
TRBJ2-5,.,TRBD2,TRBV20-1,TGCAGTGCTAGCCCCACTAGCGGGACCCAAGAGACCCAGTACTTC,CSASPTSGTQETQYF
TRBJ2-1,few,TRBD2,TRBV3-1,TGTGCCAGCAGCCAACATTCTAGCGGGAGTCTTGGCGACAATGAGCAGTTCTTC,CASSQHSSGSLGDNEQFF
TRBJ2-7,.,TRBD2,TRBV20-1,TGCAGTGCTAGAGATAGTGGGGGGGACGAGCAGTACTTC,CSARDSGGDEQYF
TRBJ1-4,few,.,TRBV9,TGTGCCAGCAGCTTGGACGGCTACTTAGGAGAAAAACTGTTTTTT,CASSLDGYLGEKLFF
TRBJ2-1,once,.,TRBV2,TGTGCCAGCAGGATAGGGCCCGATGAGCAGTTCTTC,CASRIGPDEQFF
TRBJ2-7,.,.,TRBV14,TGTGCCAGCAGCCAAGATGTTTTGGGGCCCTACGAGCAGTACTTC,CASSQDVLGPYEQYF
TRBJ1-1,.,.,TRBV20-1,TGCAGTGCTAGAGATTATACAGGGAGCACTGAAGCTTTCTTT,CSARDYTGSTEAFF
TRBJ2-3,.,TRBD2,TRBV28,TGTGCCAGCAGCCGGACTAGCATCTCGGATACGCAGTATTTT,CASSRTSISDTQYF
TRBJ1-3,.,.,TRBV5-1,TGCGCCAGCAGCTTGGAGGCTGTTGGAAACACCATATATTTT,CASSLEAVGNTIYF
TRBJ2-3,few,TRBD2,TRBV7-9,TGTGCCAGCAGGACTAGCGGGAGTCTTGATACGCAGTATTTT,CASRTSGSLDTQYF
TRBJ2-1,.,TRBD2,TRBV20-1,TGCAGTGCTAGAGATCCCTTTCTAGCGGGGGGCGGCAATGAGCAGTTCTTC,CSARDPFLAGGGNEQFF
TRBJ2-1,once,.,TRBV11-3,TGTGCCAGCAGCTTAGATGGGCCCCCGGGGGAGTTCTTC,CASSLDGPPGEFF
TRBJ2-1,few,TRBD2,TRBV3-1,TGTGCCAGCAGCCAGACCGGGACTAGGGACAATGAGCAGTTCTTC,CASSQTGTRDNEQFF
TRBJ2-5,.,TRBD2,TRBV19,TGTGCCAGTACCCCGGGACTAGCGGGGGTACCGGGGACCCAGTACTTC,CASTPGLAGVPGTQYF
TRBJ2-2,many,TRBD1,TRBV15,TGTGCCACCAGCAAACAGGGGAAGGGGGAGCTGTTTTTT,CATSKQGKGELFF
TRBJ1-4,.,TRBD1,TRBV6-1,TGTGCCAGCACAAGGACAGACAGGGAAGAAAAACTGTTTTTT,CASTRTDREEKLFF
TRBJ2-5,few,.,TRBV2,TGTGCCAGCAGTAAGCCTTCTCCGGGAGAGACCCAGTACTTC,CASSKPSPGETQYF
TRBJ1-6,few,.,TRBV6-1,TGTGCCAGCAGACCCCGGATCCCTAGTTCACCCCTCCACTTT,CASRPRIPSSPLHF
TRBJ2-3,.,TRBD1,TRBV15,TGTGCCACCAGCATTGGGGACAGGGGGCAGACAGATACGCAGTATTTT,CATSIGDRGQTDTQYF
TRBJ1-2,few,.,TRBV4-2,TGTGCCAGCAGCCAAGATCCGGGACAAGACTATGGCTACACCTTC,CASSQDPGQDYGYTF
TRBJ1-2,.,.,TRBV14,TGTGCCAGCAGCCGACAGGCCAGTCTGTTAAGTGGCTACACCTTC,CASSRQASLLSGYTF
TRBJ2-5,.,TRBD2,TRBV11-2,TGTGCCAGCAGTTCCAACAGCGCGCGGGGGGAGACCCAGTACTTC,CASSSNSARGETQYF
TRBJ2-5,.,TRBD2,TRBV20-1,TGCAGTGCTAGAGACCCCTCTCCTAGGACTAGCGGGAGGCACCAAGAGACCCAGTACTTC,CSARDPSPRTSGRHQETQYF
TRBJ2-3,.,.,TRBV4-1,TGCGCCAGCAGCCAAGAAAGTAGCCTGCCTAGCACAGATACGCAGTATTTT,CASSQESSLPSTDTQYF
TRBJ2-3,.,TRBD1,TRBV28,TGTGCCAGCAGTTCTCCGGGGAGCAGGGGGTCGAAAGATACGCAGTATTTT,CASSSPGSRGSKDTQYF
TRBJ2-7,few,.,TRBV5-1,TGCGCCAGCAGTAGGGGGGACACCGGCGAGCAGTACTTC,CASSRGDTGEQYF
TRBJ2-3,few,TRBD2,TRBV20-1,TGCAGTGTCCCGTGGGCTAGCGGGAGCACAGATACGCAGTATTTT,CSVPWASGSTDTQYF
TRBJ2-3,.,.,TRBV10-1,TGCGCCAGCAGTGGCCGGGACTCCAGAGGCACAGATACGCAGTATTTT,CASSGRDSRGTDTQYF
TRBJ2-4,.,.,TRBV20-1,TGCAGTGCTAGAGTCTTGGGAACCAAAAACATTCAGTACTTC,CSARVLGTKNIQYF
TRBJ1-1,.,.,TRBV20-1,TGCAGTGCTAGAGATCCTGTAGGGGACGCTTTCTTT,CSARDPVGDAFF
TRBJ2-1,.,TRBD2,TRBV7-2,TGTGCCAGCAGCCCCACGGCCCAGCGGGAGTTATACAATGAGCAGTTCTTC,CASSPTAQRELYNEQFF
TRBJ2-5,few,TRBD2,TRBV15,TGTGCCACCAGCAGAAAACGGAGCGGGGGCCGTATCCAAGAGACCCAGTACTTC,CATSRKRSGGRIQETQYF
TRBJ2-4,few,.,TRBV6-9,TGTGCCAGCAGTACTACGGGAAGCGGCTATCTCATTCAGTACTTC,CASSTTGSGYLIQYF
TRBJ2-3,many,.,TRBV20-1,TGCAGTGCTAGGGGCACAGATACGCAGTATTTT,CSARGTDTQYF
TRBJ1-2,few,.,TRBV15,TGTGCCACCAGCAGAGATCGGTTAGGACTCTATGGCTACACCTTC,CATSRDRLGLYGYTF
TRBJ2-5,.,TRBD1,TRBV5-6,TGTGCCAGCATGACAGGGGGCGAGGAGACCCAGTACTTC,CASMTGGEETQYF
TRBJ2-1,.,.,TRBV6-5,TGTGCCAGCGGCCTTACTCCGATATACAATGAGCAGTTCTTC,CASGLTPIYNEQFF
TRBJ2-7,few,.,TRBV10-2,TGCGCCAGCTGGGTACCTACATACGAGCAGTACTTC,CASWVPTYEQYF
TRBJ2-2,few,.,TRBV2,TGTGTCAGCAGTCTAGCACCCATTACGAACACCGGGGAGCTGTTTTTT,CVSSLAPITNTGELFF
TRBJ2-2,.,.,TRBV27,TGTGCCAGCAGTCTCGCTCAGGGATGGCTCGGCGGGGAGCTGTTTTTT,CASSLAQGWLGGELFF
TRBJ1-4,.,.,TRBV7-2,TGTGCCAGCAGCTCCGTTGGGGGGCCCCTGTTTTTT,CASSSVGGPLFF
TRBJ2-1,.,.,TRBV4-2,TGTGCCAGCGGCCACGGGGAATACAATGAGCAGTTCTTC,CASGHGEYNEQFF
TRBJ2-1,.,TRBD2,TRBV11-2,TGTGCCAGCAGCTTAGAAGGACTAGCAGATGTACTTAGCTCCTACAATGAGCAGTTCTTC,CASSLEGLADVLSSYNEQFF
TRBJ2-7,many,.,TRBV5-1,TGCGCCAGCAGCCCCAGCGGAGGGAGCTCCTACGAGCAGTACTTC,CASSPSGGSSYEQYF
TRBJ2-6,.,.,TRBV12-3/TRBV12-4,TGTGCCAGCAGTTTACTGGGTAGGGGGGCCAACGTCCTGACTTTC,CASSLLGRGANVLTF
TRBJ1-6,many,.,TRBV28,TGTGCCAGCAGTCAAGAGAGCTCCTATAATTCACCCCTCCACTTT,CASSQESSYNSPLHF
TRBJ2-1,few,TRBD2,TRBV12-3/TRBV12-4,TGTGCCAGCAGTCTTAGCGGGAGGGGCTACAATGAGCAGTTCTTC,CASSLSGRGYNEQFF
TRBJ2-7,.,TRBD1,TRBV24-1,TGTGCCACCAGTGCCTCCCCGGGACAGGGGAGGTACGAGCAGTACTTC,CATSASPGQGRYEQYF
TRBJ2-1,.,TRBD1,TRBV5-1,TGCGCCAGCAGCTTGGGAAGACAGGGCGATGAGCAGTTCTTC,CASSLGRQGDEQFF
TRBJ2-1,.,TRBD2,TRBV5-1,TGCGCCAGCATGGGAGGGAGTGGAAGGTACAATGAGCAGTTCTTC,CASMGGSGRYNEQFF
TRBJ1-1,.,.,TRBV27,TGTGCCAGCAGTTTACGGGGCAGCACTGAAGCTTTCTTT,CASSLRGSTEAFF
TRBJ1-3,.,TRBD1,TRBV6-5,TGTGCCAGCAGTTCGTACAGGGGGTCTGGAAACACCATATATTTT,CASSSYRGSGNTIYF
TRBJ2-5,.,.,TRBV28,TGTGCCAGCACTCCACAGGGAGGGGGAGAGACCCAGTACTTC,CASTPQGGGETQYF
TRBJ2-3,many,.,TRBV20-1,TGCAGTGCTAGGTCCAGCACAGATACGCAGTATTTT,CSARSSTDTQYF
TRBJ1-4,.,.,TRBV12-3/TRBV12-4,TGTGCCAGCAGACCAGACACCGGTGGTTTTGAAAAACTGTTTTTT,CASRPDTGGFEKLFF
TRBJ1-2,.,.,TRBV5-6,TGTGCCAGCAGCCCGAAGACAGTGGGCTATGGCTACACCTTC,CASSPKTVGYGYTF
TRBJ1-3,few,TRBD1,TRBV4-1,TGCGCCAGCAGCCAAGTGGAGACAGGGGTCGGAAACACCATATATTTT,CASSQVETGVGNTIYF